By sample fraction, the clone carrying this TCR beta chain is medium-sized. TCRdb used MiXCR to reprocess the multiplex PCR reads, holding one entry per CDR3 protein. The sample yields about 2,700 distinct CDR3 sequences, about 5% seen once. Sample: naive CD4+ T cells sorted from blood. Subset noted: naive CD4+ T cells, CD4+CD45RA+CD25-. The TCR was taken from a female donor with breast cancer.

The CDR3 DNA is TGTGCCAGCAGTTTGGCTCAGGGGTCTAGCTATGGCTACACCTTC. Its protein product is CASSLAQGSSYGYTF. The V call is TRBV12-3 or TRBV12-4, the J call TRBJ1-2; D might be TRBD1 (6 bases). The V and J ends lost 3 bases and 4 bases respectively, with 15 bases between them. This CDR3 has 15 amino acids.